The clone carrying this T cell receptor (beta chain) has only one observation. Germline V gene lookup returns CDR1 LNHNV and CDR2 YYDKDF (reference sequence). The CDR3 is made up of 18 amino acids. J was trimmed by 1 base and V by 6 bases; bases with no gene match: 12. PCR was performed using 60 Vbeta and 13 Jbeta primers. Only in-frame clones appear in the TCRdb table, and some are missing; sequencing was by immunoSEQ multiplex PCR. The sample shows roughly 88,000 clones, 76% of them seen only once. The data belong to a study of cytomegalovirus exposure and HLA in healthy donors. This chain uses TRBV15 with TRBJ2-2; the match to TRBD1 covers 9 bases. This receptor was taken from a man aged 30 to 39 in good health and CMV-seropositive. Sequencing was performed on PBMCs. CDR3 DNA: TGTGCCACCAGGTGGGGACAGGGTCTTGTACGGAACACCGGGGAGCTGTTTTTT. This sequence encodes CATRWGQGLVRNTGELFF.